These 2 T cell receptor beta chains were sequenced from one sample in a study of glioma-infiltrating T cells. TCR alpha and beta CDR3 regions were amplified from RNA using iRepertoire nested multiplex PCR. TCRdb used MiXCR to reprocess the multiplex PCR reads, holding one entry per CDR3 protein. The sample holds about 180,000 distinct CDR3 sequences, roughly two fifths seen once. The sequenced material came from glioma tissue, nonneoplastic brain tissue, or PBMCs (not recorded which). The receptor source for this set is a human donor with low-grade glioma or glioblastoma, undergoing nonglioma brain surgery, or in good health (not recorded which).

To note about this clonotype: A clone one base away is much larger, so this may be a read error. The V call is TRBV2, the J call TRBJ1-1, with D unclear. From germline, CDR1 is SNHLY and CDR2 FYNNEI. CDR3 length equals 13 residues. V was clipped by 10 bases and J by 1 base, with 13 bases between them. CDR3 region: CATVSLSNTEAFF. The CDR3 nucleotides read TGTGCCACCGTTAGTTTGTCGAACACTGAAGCTTTCTTT. Full variable domain (outside the CDR3, taken from reference TRBV2 and TRBJ1-1): EPEVTQTPSHQVTQMGQEVILRCVPISNHLYFYWYRQILGQKVEFLVSFYNNEISEKSEIFDDQFSVERPDGSNFTLKIRSTKLEDSAMYFCATVSLSNTEAFFGQGTRLTVV.

This clonotype was found many times. CDR3 in amino acids: CASISGNTIYF. CDR3 nucleotide sequence: TGTGCCAGCATTTCCGGGAACACCATATATTTT. The gene calls are TRBV28 and TRBJ1-3, with D hard to call. The ends were cut back, 7 bases at V and 7 bases at J, with 8 bases in the middle. Germline CDR1 and CDR2: MDHEN and SYDVKM. The CDR3 runs 11 residues. The variable domain in full, with the rest retrieved from reference TRBV28 and TRBJ1-3, is DVKVTQSSRYLVKRTGEKVFLECVQDMDHENMFWYRQDPGLGLRLIYFSYDVKMKEKGDIPEGYSVSREKKERFSLILESASTNQTSMYLCASISGNTIYFGEGSWLTVV.